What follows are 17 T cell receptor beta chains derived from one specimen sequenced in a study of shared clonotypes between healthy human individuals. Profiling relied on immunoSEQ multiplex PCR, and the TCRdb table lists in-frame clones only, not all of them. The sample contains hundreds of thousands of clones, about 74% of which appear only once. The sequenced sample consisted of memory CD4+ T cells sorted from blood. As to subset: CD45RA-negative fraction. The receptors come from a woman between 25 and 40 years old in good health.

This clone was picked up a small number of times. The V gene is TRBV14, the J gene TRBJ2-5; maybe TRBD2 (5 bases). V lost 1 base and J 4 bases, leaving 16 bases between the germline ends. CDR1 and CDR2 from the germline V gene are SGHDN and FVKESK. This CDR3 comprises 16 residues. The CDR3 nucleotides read TGTGCCAGCAGCCAAGTTGGAGGCGGGTCGGGAGAGACCCAGTACTTC. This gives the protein CASSQVGGGSGETQYF.

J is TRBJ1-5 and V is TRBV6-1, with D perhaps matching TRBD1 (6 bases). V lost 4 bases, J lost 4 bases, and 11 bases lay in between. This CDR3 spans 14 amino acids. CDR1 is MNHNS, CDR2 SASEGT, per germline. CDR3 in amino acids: CASSGDKANQPQHF. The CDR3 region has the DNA TGTGCCAGCAGTGGGGACAAAGCAAATCAGCCCCAGCATTTT.

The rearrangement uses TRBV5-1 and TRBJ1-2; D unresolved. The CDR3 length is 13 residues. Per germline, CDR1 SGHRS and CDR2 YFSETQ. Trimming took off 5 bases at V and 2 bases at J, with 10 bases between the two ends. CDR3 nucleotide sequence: TGCGCCAGCAGTGAGGGAGGCAACTATGGCTACACCTTC. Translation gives CASSEGGNYGYTF.

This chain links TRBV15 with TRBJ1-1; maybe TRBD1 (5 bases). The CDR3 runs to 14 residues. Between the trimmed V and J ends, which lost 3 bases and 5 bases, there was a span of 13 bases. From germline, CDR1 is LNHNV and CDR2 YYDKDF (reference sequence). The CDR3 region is CATSSPGTVTEAFF. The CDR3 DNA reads TGTGCCACCAGCAGCCCCGGGACGGTGACTGAAGCTTTCTTT.

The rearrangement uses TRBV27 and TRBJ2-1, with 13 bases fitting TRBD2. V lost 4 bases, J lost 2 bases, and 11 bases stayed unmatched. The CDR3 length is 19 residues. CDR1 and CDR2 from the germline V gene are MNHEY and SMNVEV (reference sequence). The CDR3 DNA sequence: TGTGCCAGCAGTTCGAAAGGACTAGCGGGAGTTAGCCCCTACAATGAGCAGTTCTTC. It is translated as CASSSKGLAGVSPYNEQFF.

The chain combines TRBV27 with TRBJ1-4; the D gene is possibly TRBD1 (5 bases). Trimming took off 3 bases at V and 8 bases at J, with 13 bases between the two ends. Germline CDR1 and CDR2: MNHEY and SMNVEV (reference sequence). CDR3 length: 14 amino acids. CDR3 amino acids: CASSFGNWGEKLFF. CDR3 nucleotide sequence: TGTGCCAGCAGTTTTGGTAATTGGGGGGAAAAACTGTTTTTT. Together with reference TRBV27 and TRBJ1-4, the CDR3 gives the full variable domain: EAQVTQNPRYLITVTGKKLTVTCSQNMNHEYMSWYRQDPGLGLRQIYYSMNVEVTDKGDVPEGYKVSRKEKRNFPLILESPSPNQTSLYFCASSFGNWGEKLFFGSGTQLSVL.

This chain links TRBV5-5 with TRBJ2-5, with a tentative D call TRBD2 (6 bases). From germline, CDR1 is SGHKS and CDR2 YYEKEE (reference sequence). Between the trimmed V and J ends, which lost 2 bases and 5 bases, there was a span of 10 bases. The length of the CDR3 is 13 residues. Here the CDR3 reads CASSLAGRETQYF. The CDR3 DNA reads TGTGCCAGCAGCTTAGCAGGGAGGGAGACCCAGTACTTC.

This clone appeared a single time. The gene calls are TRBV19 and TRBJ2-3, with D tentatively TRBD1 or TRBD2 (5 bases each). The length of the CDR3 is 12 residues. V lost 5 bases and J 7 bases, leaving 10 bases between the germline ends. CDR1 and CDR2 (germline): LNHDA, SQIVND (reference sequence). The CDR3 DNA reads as TGTGCCAGTAGTCACGAGGGGAATACGCAGTATTTT. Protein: CASSHEGNTQYF. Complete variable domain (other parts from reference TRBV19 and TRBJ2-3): DGGITQSPKYLFRKEGQNVTLSCEQNLNHDAMYWYRQDPGQGLRLIYYSQIVNDFQKGDIAEGYSVSREKKESFPLTVTSAQKNPTAFYLCASSHEGNTQYFGPGTRLTVL.

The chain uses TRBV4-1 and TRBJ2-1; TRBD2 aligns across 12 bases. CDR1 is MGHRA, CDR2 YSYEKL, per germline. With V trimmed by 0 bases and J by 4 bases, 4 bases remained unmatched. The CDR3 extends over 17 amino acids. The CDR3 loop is CASSQDEGTSGYNEQFF. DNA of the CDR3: TGCGCCAGCAGCCAAGACGAGGGGACTAGCGGGTACAATGAGCAGTTCTTC.

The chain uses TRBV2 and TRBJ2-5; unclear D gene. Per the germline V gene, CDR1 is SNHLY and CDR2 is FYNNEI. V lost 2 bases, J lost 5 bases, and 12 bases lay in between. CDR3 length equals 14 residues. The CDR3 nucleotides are TGTGCCAGCAGTGAATTGGGCACCGCCGAGACCCAGTACTTC. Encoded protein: CASSELGTAETQYF.

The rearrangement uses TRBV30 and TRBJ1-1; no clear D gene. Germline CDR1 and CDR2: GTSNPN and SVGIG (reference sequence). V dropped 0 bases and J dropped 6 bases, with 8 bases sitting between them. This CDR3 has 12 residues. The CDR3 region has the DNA TGTGCCTGGAGTGTTAGAGCGGCTGAAGCTTTCTTT. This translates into CAWSVRAAEAFF.

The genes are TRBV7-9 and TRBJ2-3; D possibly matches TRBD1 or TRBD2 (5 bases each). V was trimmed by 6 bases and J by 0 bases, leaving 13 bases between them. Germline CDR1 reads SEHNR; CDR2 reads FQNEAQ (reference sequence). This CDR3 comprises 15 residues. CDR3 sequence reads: CASSEGPTSTDTQYF. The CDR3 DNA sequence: TGTGCCAGCAGTGAGGGGCCAACTAGCACAGATACGCAGTATTTT. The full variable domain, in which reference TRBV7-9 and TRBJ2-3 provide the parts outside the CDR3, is DTGVSQNPRHKITKRGQNVTFRCDPISEHNRLYWYRQTLGQGPEFLTYFQNEAQLEKSRLLSDRFSAERPKGSFSTLEIQRTEQGDSAMYLCASSEGPTSTDTQYFGPGTRLTVL.

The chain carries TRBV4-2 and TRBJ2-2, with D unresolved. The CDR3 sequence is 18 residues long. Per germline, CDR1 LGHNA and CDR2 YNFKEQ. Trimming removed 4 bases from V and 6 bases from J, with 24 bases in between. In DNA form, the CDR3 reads TGTGCCAGCAGCCGAAGCCCGGATGGAACCGGAATGGCCGGGGAGCTGTTTTTT. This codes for CASSRSPDGTGMAGELFF.

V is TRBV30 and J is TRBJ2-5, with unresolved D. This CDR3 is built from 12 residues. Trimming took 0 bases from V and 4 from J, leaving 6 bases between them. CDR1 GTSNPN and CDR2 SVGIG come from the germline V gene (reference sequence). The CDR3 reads CAWSVLLETQYF. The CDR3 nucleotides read TGTGCCTGGAGTGTACTGTTAGAGACCCAGTACTTC.

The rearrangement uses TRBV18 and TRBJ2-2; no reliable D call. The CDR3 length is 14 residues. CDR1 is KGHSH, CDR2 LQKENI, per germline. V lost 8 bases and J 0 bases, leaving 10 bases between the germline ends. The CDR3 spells CASPGASNTGELFF. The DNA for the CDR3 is TGTGCCAGCCCAGGCGCCTCGAACACCGGGGAGCTGTTTTTT.

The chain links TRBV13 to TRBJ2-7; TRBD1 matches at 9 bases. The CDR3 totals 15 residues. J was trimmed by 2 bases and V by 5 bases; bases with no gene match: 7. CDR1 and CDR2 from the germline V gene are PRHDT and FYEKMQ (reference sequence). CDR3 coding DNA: TGTGCCAGCAGCCGTACCGGGACAGGGACCTACGAGCAGTACTTC. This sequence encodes CASSRTGTGTYEQYF. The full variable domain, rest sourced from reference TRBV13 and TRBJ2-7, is AAGVIQSPRHLIKEKRETATLKCYPIPRHDTVYWYQQGPGQDPQFLISFYEKMQSDKGSIPDRFSAQQFSDYHSELNMSSLELGDSALYFCASSRTGTGTYEQYFGPGTRLTVT.

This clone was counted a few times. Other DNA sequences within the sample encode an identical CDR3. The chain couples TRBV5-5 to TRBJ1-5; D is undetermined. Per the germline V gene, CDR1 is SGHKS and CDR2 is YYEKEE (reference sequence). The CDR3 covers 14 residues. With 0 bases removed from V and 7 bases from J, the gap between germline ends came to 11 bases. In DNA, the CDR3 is TGTGCCAGCAGCTTGGAGCCGGGGAACCAGCCCCAGCATTTT. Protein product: CASSLEPGNQPQHF.